Following are 23 T cell receptor beta chains from one sample sequenced in a study of technical replicates of blood from a few donors. The table came from immunoSEQ multiplex PCR; TCRdb's copy has only in-frame clones and leaves some out. The data hold about 62,000 clones, with about 89% observed a single time. Sequenced sample: PBMCs. These receptors came from a human donor in good health. Some clones in this sample may be carry-over from other donors' samples.

This clone has only one observation. The chain links TRBV7-2 to TRBJ1-2, with D possibly matching TRBD1 (5 bases). Deletions cut 5 bases from V and 10 bases from J, with 14 bases between. This CDR3 comprises 12 residues. Per the germline V gene, CDR1 is SGHTA and CDR2 is FQGNSA. The CDR3: CASSRFTGFYTF. CDR3 sequence (DNA): TGTGCCAGCAGCCGTTTTACAGGCTTCTACACCTTC.

The chain uses TRBV18 and TRBJ1-2; the D is unclear. Germline CDR1 and CDR2: KGHSH and LQKENI. Trimming left V 3 bases short and J 7 bases short, with 12 bases between. This CDR3 contains 13 residues. Here the CDR3 DNA reads TGTGCCAGCTCACCGTCGGGAGTTAGTGGCTACACCTTC. Amino acids: CASSPSGVSGYTF.

The count of this clone is one. The chain recombines TRBV5-4 with TRBJ1-2; TRBD1 aligns across 7 bases. The CDR3 spans 14 residues. The germline CDR1 and CDR2 sequences are SGHNT and YYREEE (reference sequence). The junction had 5 bases not matched to a gene; V was cut back by 6 bases and J by 0 bases. Here the CDR3 DNA reads TGTGCCAGCAAGGGGGACAGAGCTAACTATGGCTACACCTTC. As protein: CASKGDRANYGYTF.

The rearrangement uses TRBV6-5 and TRBJ2-5; tentative D call: TRBD2 (6 bases). The CDR3 runs to 15 residues. The germline CDR1 and CDR2 sequences are MNHEY and SVGAGI. Trimming removed 2 bases at V and 6 bases at J, with 16 bases between. The CDR3 DNA is TGTGCCAGCAGTTACGCCGGGACTGGGGCCAAGACCCAGTACTTC. Translating gives CASSYAGTGAKTQYF.

The chain couples TRBV5-1 to TRBJ1-2, with 11 bases lining up with TRBD1. With V trimmed by 0 bases and J by 6 bases, 1 base remained unmatched. From germline, CDR1 is SGHRS and CDR2 YFSETQ. CDR3 length equals 14 residues. Written as DNA, the CDR3 is TGCGCCAGCAGCTTGGGGGACAGGGGGAATGGCTACACCTTC. Amino acid sequence: CASSLGDRGNGYTF.

This chain joins TRBV2 and TRBJ2-7, with 9 bases lining up with TRBD1. Trimming took 6 bases from V and 4 from J; bases not matched to a gene: 10. Per germline, CDR1 SNHLY and CDR2 FYNNEI. The length of the CDR3 is 15 residues. The CDR3 DNA is TGTGCCAGCAGCGTTTCCGGGACAGGGAATTACGAGCAGTACTTC. Its protein product is CASSVSGTGNYEQYF.

The J gene is TRBJ2-3, the V gene TRBV6-1, with a tentative D call TRBD1 (6 bases). Germline V gene sequence: CDR1 MNHNS, CDR2 SASEGT. CDR3 length equals 17 residues. The germline V and J ends were trimmed by 2 bases and 3 bases, with 18 bases remaining between them. CDR3: CASSELLGQQDTDTQYF. In nucleotides, the CDR3 is TGTGCCAGCAGTGAACTACTAGGACAGCAGGATACAGATACGCAGTATTTT.

This clone was counted once. This chain joins TRBV7-9 and TRBJ2-7; D gene ambiguous. Per germline, CDR1 SEHNR and CDR2 FQNEAQ (reference sequence). Trimming removed 4 bases from V and 6 bases from J, with 13 bases in between. There are 13 residues in the CDR3. As DNA, the CDR3 is TGTGCCAGCAGCTCTTATTCCCCCGGCGAGCAGTACTTC. Translating it yields CASSSYSPGEQYF.

V gene TRBV10-3 combines with J gene TRBJ2-5; a weak D match, TRBD1 (5 bases). Trimming cost V 3 bases and J 9 bases, with 14 bases left between them. This CDR3 comprises 13 residues. The V gene's germline CDR1 is ENHRY and CDR2 SYGVKD. Here the CDR3 DNA reads TGTGCCATCAGTGATCTGGGGCCAAGTGCCCAGTACTTC. Its translation: CAISDLGPSAQYF.

The chain links TRBV27 to TRBJ1-2; 8 bases are shared with TRBD1. Unmatched junction bases numbered 0, after V lost 5 bases and J lost 7 bases. This CDR3 spans 11 amino acids. Germline values: CDR1 MNHEY, CDR2 SMNVEV (reference sequence). CDR3 region: CASSQGAGYTF. The CDR3 bases are TGTGCCAGCAGTCAGGGGGCTGGCTACACCTTC.

The CDR3 region is CASSERGQGNEQYF. For the CDR3, the DNA is TGTGCCAGCAGTGAGAGGGGACAGGGAAACGAGCAGTACTTC. This chain joins TRBV25-1 and TRBJ2-7; 9 positions match TRBD1. The trim removed 3 bases at V and 5 bases at J, leaving 5 bases unmatched. The CDR3 length is 14 residues. The germline V gene has CDR1 MGHDK and CDR2 SYGVNS.

This chain joins TRBV10-3 and TRBJ1-2; TRBD1 is a possible D gene (5 bases). In germline, CDR1 is ENHRY, CDR2 SYGVKD. Trimming pared 7 bases from V and 0 bases from J, leaving 15 bases between. This CDR3 has 15 amino acids. CDR3 in amino acids: CAITDGAGANYGYTF. CDR3 nucleotides: TGTGCCATCACTGATGGGGCAGGAGCTAACTATGGCTACACCTTC.

The genes are TRBV5-4 and TRBJ2-7; 7 positions match TRBD1. The CDR3 spans 13 residues. Germline V gene sequence: CDR1 SGHNT, CDR2 YYREEE (reference sequence). V lost 4 bases and J lost 3; bases outside the gene matches: 4. The CDR3 reads CASSHDRDYEQYF. For the CDR3, the DNA is TGTGCCAGCAGCCATGACAGGGACTACGAGCAGTACTTC.

The CDR3 sequence: CSPDGVTEAFF. The CDR3 DNA follows: TGCAGCCCCGACGGGGTCACTGAAGCTTTCTTT. The chain recombines TRBV20-1 with TRBJ1-1; D not resolved. The CDR3 loop spans 11 amino acids. CDR1 is DFQATT and CDR2 is SNEGSKA in the germline V gene (reference sequence).

The V gene is TRBV10-3, the J gene TRBJ2-5; 11 bases fit TRBD2. The CDR3 is 15 residues long. V lost 3 bases, J lost 5 bases, and 5 bases stayed unmatched. Germline CDR1 is ENHRY and CDR2 is SYGVKD. For the CDR3, the DNA is TGTGCCATCAGTGAAACTAGCGGGAGAAAGGAGACCCAGTACTTC. The encoded protein is CAISETSGRKETQYF.

V and J are TRBV9 and TRBJ1-2, with a possible D match to TRBD1 (6 bases). V was shortened by 2 bases and J by 5 bases, with 13 bases between the two germline ends. From germline, CDR1 is SGDLS and CDR2 YYNGEE. The CDR3 totals 14 residues. CDR3 sequence: CASSVQTGEYGYTF. CDR3 bases: TGTGCCAGCAGCGTCCAGACAGGAGAGTATGGCTACACCTTC.

The chain carries TRBV5-4 and TRBJ2-1; 11 bases are shared with TRBD2. Trimming took 4 bases from V and 6 from J; bases not matched to a gene: 6. The length of the CDR3 is 15 residues. Germline CDR1 SGHNT, CDR2 YYREEE (reference sequence). As DNA, the CDR3 is TGTGCCAGCAGCCATACTAGCGGGAGTGGCAATGAGCAGTTCTTC. This sequence encodes CASSHTSGSGNEQFF.

The V call is TRBV6-4, the J call TRBJ2-2; D is perhaps TRBD2 (6 bases). Germline CDR1 and CDR2: MRHNA and SNTAGT. V lost 6 bases and J 2 bases, leaving 10 bases between the germline ends. There are 14 residues in the CDR3. The CDR3, as DNA: TGTGCCAGCAGGCGGGGCTATAACACCGGGGAGCTGTTTTTT. This encodes CASRRGYNTGELFF.

A few counts support this clone. V is TRBV5-4 and J is TRBJ2-7, with D perhaps TRBD1 (5 bases). V was trimmed by 1 base and J by 3 bases, leaving 11 bases between them. The CDR3 is 14 residues long. The germline V gene has CDR1 SGHNT and CDR2 YYREEE (reference sequence). Here the CDR3 reads CASSLSTGFYEQYF. In DNA, the CDR3 is TGTGCCAGCAGCTTGAGCACAGGATTCTACGAGCAGTACTTC. Full variable domain (outside the CDR3, taken from reference TRBV5-4 and TRBJ2-7): ETGVTQSPTHLIKTRGQQVTLRCSSQSGHNTVSWYQQALGQGPQFIFQYYREEENGRGNFPPRFSGLQFPNYSSELNVNALELDDSALYLCASSLSTGFYEQYFGPGTRLTVT.

This chain uses TRBV5-1 with TRBJ2-1, with 7 bases fitting TRBD2. CDR3 size: 14 residues. Germline V lookup: CDR1 SGHRS, CDR2 YFSETQ. Trimming took 0 bases from V and 10 from J; bases not matched to a gene: 7. The CDR3 is CASSLDSGGGEQFF. In nucleotides, the CDR3 is TGCGCCAGCAGCTTGGATTCGGGAGGTGGAGAGCAGTTCTTC. Supplemented by reference TRBV5-1 and TRBJ2-1, the full variable domain reads KAGVTQTPRYLIKTRGQQVTLSCSPISGHRSVSWYQQTPGQGLQFLFEYFSETQRNKGNFPGRFSGRQFSNSRSEMNVSTLELGDSALYLCASSLDSGGGEQFFGPGTRLTVL.

CDR3 protein: CASSRGQANEKLFF. CDR3 DNA sequence: TGTGCCAGCTCACGGGGACAGGCCAATGAAAAACTGTTTTTT. The V and J genes are TRBV18 and TRBJ1-4; 8 bases are a match to TRBD1. Germline CDR1 reads KGHSH; CDR2 reads LQKENI. The CDR3 has 14 amino acids. After removal of 4 bases from V and 5 bases from J, the junction contained 3 bases not matched to a gene.

This clone was counted many times. The chain recombines TRBV6-6 with TRBJ1-1; possibly TRBD1 for D (6 bases). Deletions cut 4 bases from V and 1 base from J, with 13 bases between. The CDR3 extends over 15 amino acids. The germline V gene has CDR1 MNHNY and CDR2 SVGAGI (reference sequence). CDR3 DNA sequence: TGTGCCAGCAGTTTGGGGACACTTCGGAACACTGAAGCTTTCTTT. Its translation: CASSLGTLRNTEAFF.

The chain is built from TRBV18 and TRBJ1-5; 10 nucleotides agree with TRBD1. The CDR3 is made up of 14 amino acids. Germline loops: CDR1 KGHSH, CDR2 LQKENI. The ends lost 5 bases at V and 5 bases at J; junction bases unmatched: 3. The CDR3 here is CASSAGTGDQPQHF. DNA for the CDR3: TGTGCCAGCTCAGCAGGGACAGGGGATCAGCCCCAGCATTTT.